The rows below give T cell receptor beta chains drawn from one sample of a study of blood T cells in healthy people across ages. TCRdb processed the 5' RACE reads anew with MiXCR; each CDR3 protein has one entry. The sample consists of roughly 1,500,000 distinct CDR3 sequences, about 35% of them appearing once. Sequenced sample: blood. These receptor sequences come from a woman between 25 and 40 years old in good health. CDR3s include the opening cysteine and the closing phenylalanine or tryptophan. D genes are given only for firm matches. Some rows have no size entry. The others give once, few or many, or a class for an expanded clone.

CDR3nt: TGTGCCAGCAGCCCCACGGACAGGGAGGGGTACGAGCAGTACTTC
CDR3aa: CASSPTDREGYEQYF
abundance: once
len: 15
j_gene: TRBJ2-7
v_gene: TRBV12-3/TRBV12-4
d_gene: .

CDR3nt: TGTGCCAGCAGCTCGGACAGGGGAAATCAGCCCCAGCATTTT
CDR3aa: CASSSDRGNQPQHF
abundance: many
len: 14
j_gene: TRBJ1-5
v_gene: TRBV7-2
d_gene: TRBD1

CDR3nt: TGTGCCAGCAGTCGAAAGGGGGACGTAAAAGTTAACTATGGCTACACCTTC
CDR3aa: CASSRKGDVKVNYGYTF
abundance: .
len: 17
j_gene: TRBJ1-2
v_gene: TRBV7-9
d_gene: .

CDR3nt: TGTGCCAGCAATCCCCCCGGAACAGCGGAGCAGTTCTTC
CDR3aa: CASNPPGTAEQFF
abundance: .
len: 13
j_gene: TRBJ2-1
v_gene: TRBV12-3/TRBV12-4
d_gene: .

CDR3nt: TGTGCCACCCGGAGTAGCGGGGCACCCTACGAGCAGTACTTC
CDR3aa: CATRSSGAPYEQYF
abundance: .
len: 14
j_gene: TRBJ2-7
v_gene: TRBV28
d_gene: TRBD2

CDR3nt: TGCAGTGCTAGACAGGCCCAGGGGAACTATGGCTACACCTTC
CDR3aa: CSARQAQGNYGYTF
abundance: few
len: 14
j_gene: TRBJ1-2
v_gene: TRBV20-1
d_gene: .

CDR3nt: TGTGCCAGCAGCCCGCTAGCGGGGCTTGGGCAGTTCTTC
CDR3aa: CASSPLAGLGQFF
abundance: .
len: 13
j_gene: TRBJ2-1
v_gene: TRBV11-2
d_gene: TRBD2

CDR3nt: TGTGCCAGCAGTGGGACAGGGGGGAGCACTGAAGCTTTCTTT
CDR3aa: CASSGTGGSTEAFF
abundance: .
len: 14
j_gene: TRBJ1-1
v_gene: TRBV6-1
d_gene: TRBD1

CDR3nt: TGTGCCAGCAGCTTACGAGTGGACAGAGACTACAATGAGCAGTTCTTC
CDR3aa: CASSLRVDRDYNEQFF
abundance: few
len: 16
j_gene: TRBJ2-1
v_gene: TRBV11-2
d_gene: .

CDR3nt: TGCGCCAGCAAGTCAAGTAGCGGGGGGGCTGATGAGCAGTTCTTC
CDR3aa: CASKSSSGGADEQFF
abundance: .
len: 15
j_gene: TRBJ2-1
v_gene: TRBV5-1
d_gene: TRBD2

CDR3nt: TGTGCCAGCAGCCCGAGCCTAGGCGGAAACTCCTACGAGCAGTACTTC
CDR3aa: CASSPSLGGNSYEQYF
abundance: .
len: 16
j_gene: TRBJ2-7
v_gene: TRBV27
d_gene: .

CDR3nt: TGTGCCAGCAGTGGGCTAAACAAAGAGACCCAGTACTTC
CDR3aa: CASSGLNKETQYF
abundance: .
len: 13
j_gene: TRBJ2-5
v_gene: TRBV2
d_gene: .

CDR3nt: TGTGCCAGCTTCGTTGCCAAAGGGGGCACAGATACGCAGTATTTT
CDR3aa: CASFVAKGGTDTQYF
abundance: few
len: 15
j_gene: TRBJ2-3
v_gene: TRBV7-9
d_gene: .

CDR3nt: TGTGCCAGCAGTCCCACCTCCGCTGGGCAAGGGTCGACAGATACGCAGTATTTT
CDR3aa: CASSPTSAGQGSTDTQYF
abundance: few
len: 18
j_gene: TRBJ2-3
v_gene: TRBV27
d_gene: .

CDR3nt: TGTGCCAGCAGCCCTCCGAGGGGAGGGGGCGCGTACGAGCAGTACTTC
CDR3aa: CASSPPRGGGAYEQYF
abundance: .
len: 16
j_gene: TRBJ2-7
v_gene: TRBV3-1
d_gene: .